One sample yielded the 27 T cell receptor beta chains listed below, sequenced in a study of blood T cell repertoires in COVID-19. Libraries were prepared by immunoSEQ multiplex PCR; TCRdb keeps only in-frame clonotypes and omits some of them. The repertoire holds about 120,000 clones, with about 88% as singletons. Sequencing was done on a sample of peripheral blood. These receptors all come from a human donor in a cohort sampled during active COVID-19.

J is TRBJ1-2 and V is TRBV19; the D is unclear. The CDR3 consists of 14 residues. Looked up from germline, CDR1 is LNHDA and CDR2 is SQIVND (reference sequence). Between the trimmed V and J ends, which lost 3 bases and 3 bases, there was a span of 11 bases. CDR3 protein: CASSIQRRYYGYTF. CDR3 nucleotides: TGTGCCAGTAGTATTCAGAGGAGATACTATGGCTACACCTTC.

The CDR3 region has the DNA TGTGCCAGCAGTGAAAGGAGTCAGCCCCAGCATTTT. Translated: CASSERSQPQHF. This rearrangement joins TRBV28 to TRBJ1-5; no clear D. The germline V gene has CDR1 MDHEN and CDR2 SYDVKM. CDR3 length equals 12 residues. V lost 5 bases, J lost 6 bases, and 8 bases lay in between. Filled out from reference TRBV28 and TRBJ1-5, the complete variable domain reads DVKVTQSSRYLVKRTGEKVFLECVQDMDHENMFWYRQDPGLGLRLIYFSYDVKMKEKGDIPEGYSVSREKKERFSLILESASTNQTSMYLCASSERSQPQHFGDGTRLSIL.

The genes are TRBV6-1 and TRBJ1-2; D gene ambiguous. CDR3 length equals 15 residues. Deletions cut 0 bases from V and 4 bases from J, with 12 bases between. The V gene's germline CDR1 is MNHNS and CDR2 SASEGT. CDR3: CASSEAGGEGYGYTF. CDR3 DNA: TGTGCCAGCAGTGAAGCGGGCGGGGAAGGCTATGGCTACACCTTC.

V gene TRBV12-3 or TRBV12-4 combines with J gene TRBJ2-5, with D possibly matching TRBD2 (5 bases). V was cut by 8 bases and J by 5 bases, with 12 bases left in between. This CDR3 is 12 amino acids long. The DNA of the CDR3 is TGTGCCAGCGGACGAGGGCGGGAGACCCAGTACTTC. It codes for CASGRGRETQYF.

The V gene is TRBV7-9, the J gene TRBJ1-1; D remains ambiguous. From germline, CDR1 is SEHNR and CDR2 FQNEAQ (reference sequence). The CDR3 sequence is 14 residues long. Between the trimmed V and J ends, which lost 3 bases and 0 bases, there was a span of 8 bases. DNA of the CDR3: TGTGCCAGCAGCTTCCCCCGGTTGAACACTGAAGCTTTCTTT. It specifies CASSFPRLNTEAFF.

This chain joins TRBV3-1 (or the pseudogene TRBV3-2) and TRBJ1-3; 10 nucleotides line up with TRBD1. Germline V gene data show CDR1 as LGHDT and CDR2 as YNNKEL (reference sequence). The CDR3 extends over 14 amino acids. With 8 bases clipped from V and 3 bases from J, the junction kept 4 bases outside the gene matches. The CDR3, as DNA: TGTGCCAGCGGGACAGGGGTTCGTGGAAACACCATATATTTT. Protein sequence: CASGTGVRGNTIYF.

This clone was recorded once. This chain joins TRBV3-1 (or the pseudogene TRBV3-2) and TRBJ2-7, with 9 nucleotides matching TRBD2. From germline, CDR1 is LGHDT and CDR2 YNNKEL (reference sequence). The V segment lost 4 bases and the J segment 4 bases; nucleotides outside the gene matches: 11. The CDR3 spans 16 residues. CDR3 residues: CASSPGLARALYEQYF. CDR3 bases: TGTGCCAGCAGCCCAGGACTAGCGCGGGCCCTATACGAGCAGTACTTC.

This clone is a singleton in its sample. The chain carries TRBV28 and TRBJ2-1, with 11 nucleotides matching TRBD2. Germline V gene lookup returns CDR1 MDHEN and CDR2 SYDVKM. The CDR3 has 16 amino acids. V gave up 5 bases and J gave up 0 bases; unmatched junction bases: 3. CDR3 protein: CASSRLAGLSYNEQFF. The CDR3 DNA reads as TGTGCCAGCAGTCGACTAGCGGGACTCTCCTACAATGAGCAGTTCTTC.

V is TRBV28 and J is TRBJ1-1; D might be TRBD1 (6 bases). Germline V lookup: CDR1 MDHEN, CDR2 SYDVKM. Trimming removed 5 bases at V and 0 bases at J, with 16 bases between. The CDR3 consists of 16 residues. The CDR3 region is CASSPQDSLMNTEAFF. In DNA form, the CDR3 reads TGTGCCAGCAGTCCCCAGGACAGTCTCATGAACACTGAAGCTTTCTTT.

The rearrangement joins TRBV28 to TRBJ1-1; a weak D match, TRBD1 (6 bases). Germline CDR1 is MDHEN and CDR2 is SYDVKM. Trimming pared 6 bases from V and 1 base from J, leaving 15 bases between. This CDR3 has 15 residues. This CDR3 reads CASSRPGEPNTEAFF. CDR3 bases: TGTGCCAGCAGCCGCCCAGGGGAACCGAACACTGAAGCTTTCTTT.

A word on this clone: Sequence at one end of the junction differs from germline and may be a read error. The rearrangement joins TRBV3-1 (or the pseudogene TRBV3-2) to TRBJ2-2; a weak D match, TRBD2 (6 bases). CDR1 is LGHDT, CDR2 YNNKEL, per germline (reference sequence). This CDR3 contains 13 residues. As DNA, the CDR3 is TGTGCCGGCAGGACTACGAACACCGGGGAGCTGTTTTTT. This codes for CAGRTTNTGELFF.

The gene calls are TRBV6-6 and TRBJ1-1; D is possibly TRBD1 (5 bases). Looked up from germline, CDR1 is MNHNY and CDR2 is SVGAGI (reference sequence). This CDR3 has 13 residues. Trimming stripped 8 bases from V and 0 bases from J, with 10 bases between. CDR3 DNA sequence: TGTGCCAGCGGGGGGGGGATGAACACTGAAGCTTTCTTT. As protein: CASGGGMNTEAFF.

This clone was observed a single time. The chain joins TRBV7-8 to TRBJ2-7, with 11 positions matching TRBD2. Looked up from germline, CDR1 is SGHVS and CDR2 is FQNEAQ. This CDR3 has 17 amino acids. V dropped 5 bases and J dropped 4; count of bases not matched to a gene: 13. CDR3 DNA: TGTGCCAGCAGCAACCGTCTCTATAGCGGGGGGGCTTACGAGCAGTACTTC. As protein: CASSNRLYSGGAYEQYF.

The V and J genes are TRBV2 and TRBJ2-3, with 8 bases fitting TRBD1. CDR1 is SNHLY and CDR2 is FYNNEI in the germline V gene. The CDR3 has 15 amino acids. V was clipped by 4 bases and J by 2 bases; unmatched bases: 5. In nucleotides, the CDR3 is TGTGCCAGCAGTGGGTGGGGACAGGCCACAGATACGCAGTATTTT. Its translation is CASSGWGQATDTQYF.

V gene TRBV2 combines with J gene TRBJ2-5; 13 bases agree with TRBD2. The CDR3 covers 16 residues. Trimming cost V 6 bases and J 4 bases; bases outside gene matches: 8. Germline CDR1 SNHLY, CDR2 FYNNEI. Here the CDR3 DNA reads TGTGCCAGCAGCCCGGGAAGGACTAGCGGGGGAGAGACCCAGTACTTC. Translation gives CASSPGRTSGGETQYF.

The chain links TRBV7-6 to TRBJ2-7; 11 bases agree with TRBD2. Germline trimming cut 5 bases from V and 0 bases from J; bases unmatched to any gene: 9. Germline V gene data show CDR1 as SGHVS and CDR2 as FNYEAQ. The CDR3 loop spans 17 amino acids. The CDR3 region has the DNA TGTGCCAGCAGCAAAGTAGCGGGGGGGCCGAGCTCCTACGAGCAGTACTTC. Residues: CASSKVAGGPSSYEQYF.

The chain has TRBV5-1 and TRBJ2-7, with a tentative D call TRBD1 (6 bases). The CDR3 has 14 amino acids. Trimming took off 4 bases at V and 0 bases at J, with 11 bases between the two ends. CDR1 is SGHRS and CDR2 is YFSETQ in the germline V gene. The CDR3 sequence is CASSDRRSSYEQYF. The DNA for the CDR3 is TGCGCCAGCAGCGACAGGCGTTCCTCCTACGAGCAGTACTTC.

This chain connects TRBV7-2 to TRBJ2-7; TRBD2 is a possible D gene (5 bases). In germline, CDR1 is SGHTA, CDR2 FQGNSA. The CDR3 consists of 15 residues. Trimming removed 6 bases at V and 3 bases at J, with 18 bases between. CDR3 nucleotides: TGTGCCAGCAGGGCGAGGGCAAGTCCGCTCTACGAGCAGTACTTC. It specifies CASRARASPLYEQYF. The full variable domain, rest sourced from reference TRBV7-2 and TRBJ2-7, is GAGVSQSPSNKVTEKGKDVELRCDPISGHTALYWYRQSLGQGLEFLIYFQGNSAPDKSGLPSDRFSAERTGGSVSTLTIQRTQQEDSAVYLCASRARASPLYEQYFGPGTRLTVT.

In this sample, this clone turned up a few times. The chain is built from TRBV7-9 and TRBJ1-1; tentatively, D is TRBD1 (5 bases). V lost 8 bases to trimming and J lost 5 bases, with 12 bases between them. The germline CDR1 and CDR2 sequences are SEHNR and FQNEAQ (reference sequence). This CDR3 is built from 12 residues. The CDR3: CASEQGETEAFF. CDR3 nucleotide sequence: TGTGCCAGCGAGCAGGGTGAGACTGAAGCTTTCTTT.

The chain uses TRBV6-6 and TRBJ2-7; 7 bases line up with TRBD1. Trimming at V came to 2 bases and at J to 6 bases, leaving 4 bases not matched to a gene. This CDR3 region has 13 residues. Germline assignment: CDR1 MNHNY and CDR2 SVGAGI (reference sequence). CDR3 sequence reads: CASSYRGQSEQYF. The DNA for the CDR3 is TGTGCCAGCAGTTACAGGGGACAGTCCGAGCAGTACTTC.

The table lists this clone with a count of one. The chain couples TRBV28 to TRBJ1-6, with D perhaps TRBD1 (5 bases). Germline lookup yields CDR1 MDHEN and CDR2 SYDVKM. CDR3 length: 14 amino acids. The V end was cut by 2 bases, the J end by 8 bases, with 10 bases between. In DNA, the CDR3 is TGTGCCAGCAGTTTACAGGGTATTGATTCACCCCTCCACTTT. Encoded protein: CASSLQGIDSPLHF.

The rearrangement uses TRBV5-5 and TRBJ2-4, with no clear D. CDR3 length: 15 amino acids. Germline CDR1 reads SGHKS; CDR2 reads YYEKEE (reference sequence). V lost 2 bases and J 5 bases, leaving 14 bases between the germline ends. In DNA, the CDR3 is TGTGCCAGCAGCTTCATTATACGTGAGGAAAACATTCAGTACTTC. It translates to CASSFIIREENIQYF.

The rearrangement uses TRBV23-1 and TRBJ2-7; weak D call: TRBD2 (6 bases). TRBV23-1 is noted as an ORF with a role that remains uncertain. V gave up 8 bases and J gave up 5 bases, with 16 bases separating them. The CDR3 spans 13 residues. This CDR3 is CASQGGHVHEQYF. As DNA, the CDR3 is TGCGCCAGCCAGGGAGGCCATGTCCACGAGCAGTACTTC.

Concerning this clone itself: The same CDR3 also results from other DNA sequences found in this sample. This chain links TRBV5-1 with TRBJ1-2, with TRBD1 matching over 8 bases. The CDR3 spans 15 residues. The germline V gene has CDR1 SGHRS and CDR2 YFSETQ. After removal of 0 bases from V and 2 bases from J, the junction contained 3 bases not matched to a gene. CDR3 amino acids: CASSLGQGANYGYTF. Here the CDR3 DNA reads TGCGCCAGCAGCTTGGGGCAGGGGGCGAACTATGGCTACACCTTC. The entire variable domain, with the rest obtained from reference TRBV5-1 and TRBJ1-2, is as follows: KAGVTQTPRYLIKTRGQQVTLSCSPISGHRSVSWYQQTPGQGLQFLFEYFSETQRNKGNFPGRFSGRQFSNSRSEMNVSTLELGDSALYLCASSLGQGANYGYTFGSGTRLTVV.

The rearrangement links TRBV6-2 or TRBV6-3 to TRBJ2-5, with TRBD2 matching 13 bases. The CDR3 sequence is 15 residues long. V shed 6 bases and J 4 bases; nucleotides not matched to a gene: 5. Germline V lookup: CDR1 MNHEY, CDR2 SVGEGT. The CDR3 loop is CASSPLAGGSETQYF. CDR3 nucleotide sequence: TGTGCCAGCAGCCCACTAGCGGGGGGGTCAGAGACCCAGTACTTC.

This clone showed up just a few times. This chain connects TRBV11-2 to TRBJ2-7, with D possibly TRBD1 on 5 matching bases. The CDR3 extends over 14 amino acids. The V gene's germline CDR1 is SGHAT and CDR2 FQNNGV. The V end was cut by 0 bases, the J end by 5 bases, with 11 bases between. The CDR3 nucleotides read TGTGCCAGCAGCTTAGACAACCCAGGGAACGAGCAGTACTTC. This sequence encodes CASSLDNPGNEQYF.

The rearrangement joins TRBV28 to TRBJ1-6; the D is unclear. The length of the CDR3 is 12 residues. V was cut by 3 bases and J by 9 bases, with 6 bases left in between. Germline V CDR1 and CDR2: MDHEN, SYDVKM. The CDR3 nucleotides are TGTGCCAGCAGTTTCGGGAGTTCACCCCTCCACTTT. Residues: CASSFGSSPLHF.